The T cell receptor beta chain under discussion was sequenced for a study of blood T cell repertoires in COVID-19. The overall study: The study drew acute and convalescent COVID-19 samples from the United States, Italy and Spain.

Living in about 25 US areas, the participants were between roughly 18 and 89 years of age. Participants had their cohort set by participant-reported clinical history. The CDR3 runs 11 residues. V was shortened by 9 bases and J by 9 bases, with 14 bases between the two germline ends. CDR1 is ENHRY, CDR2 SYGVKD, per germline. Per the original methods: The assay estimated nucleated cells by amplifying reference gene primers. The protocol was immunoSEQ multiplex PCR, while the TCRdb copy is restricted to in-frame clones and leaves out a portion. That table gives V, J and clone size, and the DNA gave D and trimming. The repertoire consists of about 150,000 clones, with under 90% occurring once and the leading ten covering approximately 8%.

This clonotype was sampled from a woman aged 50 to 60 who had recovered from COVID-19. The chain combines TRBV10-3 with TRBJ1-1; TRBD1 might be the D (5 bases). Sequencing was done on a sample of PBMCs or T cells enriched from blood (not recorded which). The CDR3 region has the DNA TGTGCCATTTCAGGGAATGAGCAAGCTTTCTTT. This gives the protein CAISGNEQAFF.